One and the same sample provided the 32 T cell receptor beta chains below, sequenced in a study of blood T cell repertoires in COVID-19. Data came from immunoSEQ multiplex PCR; TCRdb stores just in-frame clones and leaves some out. The repertoire holds some 200,000 clones, with roughly 84% as singletons. The sample comprised peripheral blood. The receptors come from a man aged 45-65 years with active or convalescent COVID-19.

The rearrangement joins TRBV24-1 to TRBJ1-5; the match to TRBD1 covers 8 bases. Germline CDR1 and CDR2: KGHDR and SFDVKD. V shed 5 bases, J shed 1 base, and the junction held 9 bases outside the gene matches. The CDR3 has 17 residues. In DNA form, the CDR3 reads TGTGCCACCAGTGCCGGGACAGGTCGAATAAGCAATCAGCCCCAGCATTTT. It yields the protein CATSAGTGRISNQPQHF.

V and J are TRBV27 and TRBJ2-1; D is perhaps TRBD1 (6 bases). Germline lookup yields CDR1 MNHEY and CDR2 SMNVEV (reference sequence). The length of the CDR3 is 15 residues. V was trimmed by 5 bases and J by 7 bases, leaving 18 bases between them. The CDR3 protein is CASSQEGVYVNEQFF. DNA of the CDR3: TGTGCCAGCAGTCAAGAGGGGGTGTATGTTAATGAGCAGTTCTTC.

The chain uses TRBV19 and TRBJ2-4, with 7 bases identical to TRBD2. Trimming took 3 bases from V and 7 from J; bases not matched to a gene: 6. From germline, CDR1 is LNHDA and CDR2 SQIVND (reference sequence). The CDR3 runs to 14 residues. The CDR3 DNA reads TGTGCCAGTAGTATCCCCAGGGAGGGCAACATTCAGTACTTC. This translates into CASSIPREGNIQYF.

The chain employs TRBV4-1 and TRBJ2-7; 7 bases map to TRBD1. CDR1 is MGHRA and CDR2 is YSYEKL in the germline V gene. The CDR3 extends over 14 amino acids. Trimming took 4 bases from V and 2 from J; bases not matched to a gene: 5. The CDR3 region is CASSLRQGAYEQYF. CDR3 nucleotides: TGCGCCAGCAGCCTTCGACAGGGCGCCTACGAGCAGTACTTC.

The chain uses TRBV18 and TRBJ1-4, with D unclear. There are 15 residues in the CDR3. Between the trimmed V and J ends, which lost 3 bases and 2 bases, there was a span of 10 bases. Germline CDR1 is KGHSH and CDR2 is LQKENI. The CDR3 sequence is CASSPPSGTNEKLFF. In nucleotides, the CDR3 is TGTGCCAGCTCACCCCCATCGGGGACTAATGAAAAACTGTTTTTT. Looking up the rest from reference TRBV18 and TRBJ1-4 gives the full variable domain: NAGVMQNPRHLVRRRGQEARLRCSPMKGHSHVYWYRQLPEEGLKFMVYLQKENIIDESGMPKERFSAEFPKEGPSILRIQQVVRGDSAAYFCASSPPSGTNEKLFFGSGTQLSVL.

This chain connects TRBV5-1 to TRBJ2-1, with TRBD2 matching over 7 bases. Looked up from germline, CDR1 is SGHRS and CDR2 is YFSETQ. This CDR3 is 16 amino acids long. V shed 4 bases and J 5 bases; nucleotides not matched to a gene: 12. In DNA, the CDR3 is TGCGCCAGCAGCCCGGGACTGAGGGACTACAACAATGAGCAGTTCTTC. Translating gives CASSPGLRDYNNEQFF.

The chain joins TRBV19 to TRBJ2-3; no clear D. Trimming pared 4 bases from V and 1 base from J, leaving 12 bases between. Germline CDR1 LNHDA, CDR2 SQIVND (reference sequence). CDR3 length: 15 residues. The CDR3, as DNA: TGTGCCAGTAGTAAGTGGGCCACGGGCACAGATACGCAGTATTTT. Its translation: CASSKWATGTDTQYF.

This chain joins TRBV3-1 (or the pseudogene TRBV3-2) and TRBJ1-2; D perhaps matches TRBD1 (5 bases). Trimming shortened V by 3 bases and J by 5 bases, and 13 bases separated the two germline ends. This CDR3 spans 14 amino acids. Per germline, CDR1 LGHDT and CDR2 YNNKEL (reference sequence). CDR3 sequence reads: CASSQPQVPYGYTF. The CDR3 region has the DNA TGTGCCAGCAGCCAGCCACAGGTGCCTTATGGCTACACCTTC.

The chain carries TRBV7-9 and TRBJ2-3; D remains ambiguous. The V gene lost 0 bases and the J gene lost 5 bases, with 6 bases spanning the gap. This CDR3 is 13 amino acids long. Germline lookup yields CDR1 SEHNR and CDR2 FQNEAQ (reference sequence). The CDR3, as DNA: TGTGCCAGCAGCTTAGCCTCAGGAGATACGCAGTATTTT. This gives the protein CASSLASGDTQYF.

This clone appeared a few times. The chain is built from TRBV27 and TRBJ2-7, with D tentatively TRBD2 (5 bases). The CDR3 covers 13 residues. Germline V gene sequence: CDR1 MNHEY, CDR2 SMNVEV (reference sequence). V lost 8 bases and J 4 bases, leaving 15 bases between the germline ends. The chain's CDR3 is CASGLGRGYEQYF. The CDR3 DNA follows: TGTGCCAGCGGGCTAGGCCGGGGATACGAGCAGTACTTC.

V usage is TRBV15 and J usage is TRBJ1-4; perhaps TRBD1 as D (5 bases). The CDR3 spans 14 residues. The germline CDR1 and CDR2 sequences are LNHNV and YYDKDF (reference sequence). V was clipped by 1 base and J by 8 bases, with 11 bases between them. The chain's CDR3 is CATSRGRVGEKLFF. CDR3 in DNA: TGTGCCACCAGCAGAGGCAGGGTAGGGGAAAAACTGTTTTTT. The variable domain in full, with the rest retrieved from reference TRBV15 and TRBJ1-4, is DAMVIQNPRYQVTQFGKPVTLSCSQTLNHNVMYWYQQKSSQAPKLLFHYYDKDFNNEADTPDNFQSRRPNTSFCFLDIRSPGLGDTAMYLCATSRGRVGEKLFFGSGTQLSVL.

The chain carries TRBV14 and TRBJ2-5, with D tentatively TRBD2 (6 bases). The CDR3 loop spans 15 amino acids. Germline CDR1 SGHDN, CDR2 FVKESK. The V end was cut by 4 bases, the J end by 2 bases, with 14 bases between. The CDR3 nucleotides read TGTGCCAGCAGCCGCAGCGGGCCAGCACAAGAGACCCAGTACTTC. Protein sequence: CASSRSGPAQETQYF.

The rearrangement joins TRBV11-2 to TRBJ1-2, with a weak D call TRBD1 (5 bases). The CDR3 runs 14 residues. V was trimmed by 4 bases and J by 2 bases, leaving 11 bases between them. In germline, CDR1 is SGHAT, CDR2 FQNNGV. CDR3 protein: CASSSLRQNYGYTF. CDR3 DNA sequence: TGTGCCAGCAGCTCACTTCGACAGAACTATGGCTACACCTTC. Together with reference TRBV11-2 and TRBJ1-2, the CDR3 gives the full variable domain: EAGVAQSPRYKIIEKRQSVAFWCNPISGHATLYWYQQILGQGPKLLIQFQNNGVVDDSQLPKDRFSAERLKGVDSTLKIQPAKLEDSAVYLCASSSLRQNYGYTFGSGTRLTVV.

V usage is TRBV4-3 and J usage is TRBJ1-6, with TRBD1 identical over 7 bases. J lost 0 bases, V lost 3 bases, and 2 bases had no gene match. CDR1 is LGHNA, CDR2 YSLEER, per germline. The CDR3 length is 16 residues. In DNA form, the CDR3 reads TGCGCCAGCAGCCAGACAGGGAGCTCCTATAATTCACCCCTCCACTTT. Residues: CASSQTGSSYNSPLHF.

Here the CDR3 DNA reads TGTGCCACCAGCAGAGGGGAGGGAGAGACCCAGTACTTC. Translation: CATSRGEGETQYF. The rearrangement uses TRBV15 and TRBJ2-5; 7 positions agree with TRBD2. J lost 4 bases, V lost 1 base, and 0 bases had no gene match. Germline CDR1 LNHNV, CDR2 YYDKDF (reference sequence). The CDR3 has 13 residues.

This clone was seen only once. The gene calls are TRBV10-3 and TRBJ1-4, with D perhaps matching TRBD1 (5 bases). V was clipped by 8 bases and J by 0 bases, with 13 bases between them. The CDR3 runs 15 residues. From germline, CDR1 is ENHRY and CDR2 SYGVKD. In nucleotides, the CDR3 is TGTGCCATCGGGAGGGGTTTTGCAACTAATGAAAAACTGTTTTTT. Translated, it gives CAIGRGFATNEKLFF.

The chain recombines TRBV7-2 with TRBJ1-1; D gene uncertain. The CDR3 is 14 amino acids. Germline CDR1 reads SGHTA; CDR2 reads FQGNSA. The V end was cut by 3 bases, the J end by 3 bases, with 11 bases between. The CDR3 DNA is TGTGCCAGCAGCTTCGGGGTATTCGACACTGAAGCTTTCTTT. It yields the protein CASSFGVFDTEAFF. Together with reference TRBV7-2 and TRBJ1-1, the CDR3 gives the full variable domain: GAGVSQSPSNKVTEKGKDVELRCDPISGHTALYWYRQSLGQGLEFLIYFQGNSAPDKSGLPSDRFSAERTGGSVSTLTIQRTQQEDSAVYLCASSFGVFDTEAFFGQGTRLTVV.

This chain connects TRBV12-3 or TRBV12-4 to TRBJ1-2; 8 nucleotides line up with TRBD1. The CDR3 extends over 13 amino acids. V lost 5 bases, J lost 7 bases, and 6 bases stayed unmatched. The CDR3 spells CASSINRGFGYTF. The CDR3 DNA reads as TGTGCCAGCAGTATTAACAGGGGGTTTGGCTACACCTTC.

The genes are TRBV7-2 and TRBJ1-4; tentatively, D is TRBD1 (6 bases). This CDR3 region has 17 residues. Germline V gene sequence: CDR1 SGHTA, CDR2 FQGNSA. V was trimmed by 5 bases and J by 0 bases, leaving 16 bases between them. This chain's CDR3 is CASSPRGGEATNEKLFF. The CDR3, as DNA: TGTGCCAGCAGCCCCCGAGGGGGGGAGGCAACTAATGAAAAACTGTTTTTT.

The rearrangement joins TRBV5-5 to TRBJ2-1; D possibly corresponds to TRBD1 (6 bases). The ends were cut back, 2 bases at V and 3 bases at J, with 9 bases in the middle. This CDR3 spans 14 amino acids. Looked up from germline, CDR1 is SGHKS and CDR2 is YYEKEE (reference sequence). CDR3 sequence: CASSLETGYNEQFF. The CDR3 DNA reads as TGTGCCAGCAGCTTAGAGACAGGCTACAATGAGCAGTTCTTC.

V gene TRBV5-1 combines with J gene TRBJ2-5; D perhaps matches TRBD1 (6 bases). Germline-derived CDR1 and CDR2 are SGHRS and YFSETQ. This CDR3 comprises 14 residues. V lost 2 bases and J lost 2, with 10 bases in between. CDR3 in amino acids: CASSFSTGQETQYF. The CDR3 DNA sequence: TGCGCCAGCAGCTTCAGCACAGGGCAAGAGACCCAGTACTTC.

This chain joins TRBV11-1 and TRBJ1-4, with 9 bases matching TRBD1. From germline, CDR1 is SGHAT and CDR2 FQDESV (reference sequence). The CDR3 sequence is 14 residues long. V lost 4 bases and J lost 6; bases outside the gene matches: 3. The CDR3 region has the DNA TGTGCCAGCAGCTACCGGACAGGGGATGAAAAACTGTTTTTT. It yields the protein CASSYRTGDEKLFF.

This clone occurred a few times. This chain links TRBV6-5 with TRBJ2-1; tentatively, D is TRBD2 (6 bases). Trimming cost V 6 bases and J 10 bases, with 22 bases left between them. CDR1 is MNHEY, CDR2 SVGAGI, per germline. The CDR3 has 15 residues. CDR3 protein: CASSGSVIASGEQFF. CDR3 nucleotides: TGTGCCAGCAGCGGGTCCGTGATCGCCAGCGGGGAGCAGTTCTTC.

CDR3 coding DNA: TGTGCCAGCAGCTCATTCGACAGGGTCGTTGAAGCTTTCTTT. Residues: CASSSFDRVVEAFF. The genes are TRBV13 and TRBJ1-1, with 7 bases fitting TRBD1. V trimming: 4 bases; J trimming: 7 bases; junction bases outside the gene matches: 9. The CDR3 consists of 14 residues. Germline lookup yields CDR1 PRHDT and CDR2 FYEKMQ (reference sequence).

The chain has TRBV23-1 and TRBJ2-7, with TRBD2 identical over 11 bases. TRBV23-1 has ORF status, its function being uncertain. Germline trimming cut 4 bases from V and 4 bases from J; bases unmatched to any gene: 12. The CDR3 consists of 17 residues. DNA for the CDR3: TGCGCCAGCAGTCCATCCTCGGGGACTAGCGGACTTTACGAGCAGTACTTC. Translating gives CASSPSSGTSGLYEQYF.

The chain combines TRBV6-5 with TRBJ1-6; D is perhaps TRBD1 (5 bases). CDR3 size: 13 residues. The V and J ends lost 5 bases and 7 bases respectively, with 9 bases between them. CDR1 and CDR2 from the germline V gene are MNHEY and SVGAGI. The CDR3 DNA reads TGTGCCAGCAGTAACGGGGGGAATTCACCCCTCCACTTT. Protein sequence: CASSNGGNSPLHF.

This chain uses TRBV7-2 with TRBJ1-1; D not certain. Germline CDR1 SGHTA, CDR2 FQGNSA. CDR3 length: 14 residues. The ends were cut back, 0 bases at V and 4 bases at J, with 9 bases in the middle. DNA for the CDR3: TGTGCCAGCAGCTTAGCTTACAGTGGCACTGAAGCTTTCTTT. It yields the protein CASSLAYSGTEAFF.

Note on this clone: The germline gene is not matched at one end of the junction; a read error may be the cause. The V call is TRBV14, the J call TRBJ1-1; a possible D gene is TRBD1 (6 bases). The CDR3 loop spans 11 amino acids. From germline, CDR1 is SGHDN and CDR2 FVKESK. The CDR3, as DNA: TGTGCCAGCAGCCTCGGGACACGGAAATTTTTT. Its protein is CASSLGTRKFF.

Only one count was recorded for this clone. This chain links TRBV28 with TRBJ1-6; 8 bases fit TRBD1. Germline V gene lookup returns CDR1 MDHEN and CDR2 SYDVKM. The CDR3 has 17 residues. Losses at the gene ends were 3 bases for V and 3 bases for J; bases not matched to a gene: 7. The CDR3 DNA reads TGTGCCAGCAGTTTCAAGACAGGGGCCTACTATAATTCACCCCTCCACTTT. Its protein is CASSFKTGAYYNSPLHF. The full variable domain, completed using reference TRBV28 and TRBJ1-6, is DVKVTQSSRYLVKRTGEKVFLECVQDMDHENMFWYRQDPGLGLRLIYFSYDVKMKEKGDIPEGYSVSREKKERFSLILESASTNQTSMYLCASSFKTGAYYNSPLHFGNGTRLTVT.

The J gene is TRBJ2-7, the V gene TRBV18; 7 nucleotides line up with TRBD2. The CDR3 has 15 residues. Germline lookup yields CDR1 KGHSH and CDR2 LQKENI. The V gene end was trimmed by 3 bases and the J gene end by 2 bases; junction bases not matched to a gene: 7. The CDR3: CASSPTGSGAYEQYV. The CDR3 DNA reads as TGTGCCAGCTCACCGACGGGGAGCGGGGCCTACGAGCAGTACGTC.

V usage is TRBV18 and J usage is TRBJ2-1; maybe TRBD1 (6 bases). Germline CDR1 and CDR2: KGHSH and LQKENI. Between the trimmed V and J ends, which lost 3 bases and 4 bases, there was a span of 13 bases. This CDR3 has 15 amino acids. Here the CDR3 DNA reads TGTGCCAGCTCACCTACAGGGACGGTGTACAATGAGCAGTTCTTC. Its translation: CASSPTGTVYNEQFF.

The chain joins TRBV7-9 to TRBJ2-3, with D tentatively TRBD2 (6 bases). Looked up from germline, CDR1 is SEHNR and CDR2 is FQNEAQ (reference sequence). Trimming stripped 3 bases from V and 6 bases from J, with 10 bases between. This CDR3 contains 13 residues. The CDR3 DNA follows: TGTGCCAGCAGCTTTGTGGGGACTGATACGCAGTATTTT. It specifies CASSFVGTDTQYF.